Each of the 16 T cell receptor beta chains below was sequenced from the same sample in a study of identical twins. A single record per CDR3 protein comes from TCRdb applying MiXCR to the 5' RACE reads. This table holds fewer than 500,000 distinct CDR3 sequences, more than 13% found once. These data are also associated with another study on yellow fever vaccine responses in identical twins.

Input material: CD4+ T cells sorted from blood. All receptors derive from a woman aged 18-35 years in good health.

The chain carries TRBV24-1 and TRBJ2-1; TRBD2 is a possible D gene (5 bases). The V gene lost 1 base and the J gene lost 8 bases, with 14 bases spanning the gap. Germline CDR1 is KGHDR and CDR2 is SFDVKD. The CDR3 totals 15 residues. The CDR3, as DNA: TGTGCCACCAGTGATTTCGCTAGCTATTCATATGAGCAGTTCTTC. This encodes CATSDFASYSYEQFF.

J is TRBJ2-3 and V is TRBV7-2, with TRBD1 matching 12 bases. Trimming cost V 5 bases and J 3 bases; bases outside gene matches: 6. Germline loops: CDR1 SGHTA, CDR2 FQGNSA. The CDR3 is 16 amino acids. The CDR3 loop reads CASSLGTGGATDTQYF. The CDR3 coding sequence is TGTGCCAGCAGCCTTGGGACAGGGGGCGCGACAGATACGCAGTATTTT.

This clonotype occurred a few times. The genes are TRBV10-3 and TRBJ1-2; 7 positions match TRBD1. The V gene end was trimmed by 6 bases and the J gene end by 13 bases; junction bases not matched to a gene: 14. The germline V gene encodes CDR1 ENHRY and CDR2 SYGVKD. CDR3 length equals 13 residues. DNA for the CDR3: TGTGCCATCAGACCAAAGGGGACAGCTCTTGGCACCTTC. Translation gives CAIRPKGTALGTF.

This clonotype was picked up a small number of times. The V and J genes are TRBV20-1 and TRBJ2-3; 7 nucleotides agree with TRBD2. Per the germline V gene, CDR1 is DFQATT and CDR2 is SNEGSKA (reference sequence). Trimming took 1 base from V and 4 from J; bases not matched to a gene: 8. The CDR3 is 15 amino acids. CDR3 region: CSARAPGLEADTQYF. The CDR3 coding sequence is TGCAGTGCTAGAGCACCCGGACTAGAAGCAGATACGCAGTATTTT.

The chain is built from TRBV12-5 and TRBJ1-5; D is uncertain. Trimming left V 3 bases short and J 4 bases short, with 7 bases between. The germline V gene encodes CDR1 LGHNT and CDR2 FRNRAP. The CDR3 covers 13 residues. In DNA, the CDR3 is TGTGCTAGTGGTTTAGGGATAAATCAGCCCCAGCATTTT. It specifies CASGLGINQPQHF.

The V gene is TRBV7-8, the J gene TRBJ2-5, with D hard to call. The CDR3 sequence is 13 residues long. Trimming removed 4 bases from V and 4 bases from J, with 10 bases in between. Germline V gene data show CDR1 as SGHVS and CDR2 as FQNEAQ. As DNA, the CDR3 is TGTGCCAGCAGCTCACGAACCCGAGAGACCCAGTACTTC. Amino acids: CASSSRTRETQYF.

This clonotype showed up many times. The V and J genes are TRBV4-3 and TRBJ2-7; D may be TRBD1 (5 bases). Germline CDR1 LGHNA, CDR2 YSLEER. V was cut by 1 base and J by 5 bases, with 12 bases left in between. The CDR3 is 14 residues long. CDR3 coding DNA: TGCGCCAGCAGCCAAGGGGGCAGTGTCAACGAGCAGTACTTC. Translating it yields CASSQGGSVNEQYF.

This clonotype was found a few times. The chain joins TRBV21-1 to TRBJ2-1; TRBD2, the D gene given by the table, was not confirmed from the DNA. TRBV21-1 represents a pseudogene. The CDR3 consists of 19 residues. Here the CDR3 reads CASSSRLAYQGISYNEQFF. CDR3 nucleotide sequence: TGTGCCAGCAGCTCACGACTAGCCTACCAAGGGATTTCCTACAATGAGCAGTTCTTC.

This clonotype was detected ten times or more. The chain recombines TRBV28 with TRBJ2-7; D call uncertain. CDR1 is MDHEN and CDR2 is SYDVKM in the germline V gene. The ends were cut back, 5 bases at V and 2 bases at J, with 16 bases in the middle. This CDR3 is built from 15 residues. The CDR3: CASSTTGGNTYEQYF. The DNA of the CDR3 is TGTGCCAGCAGTACCACCGGTGGGAATACCTACGAGCAGTACTTC.

The V gene is TRBV28, the J gene TRBJ1-1; no definite D call. The V gene lost 5 bases and the J gene lost 3 bases, with 7 bases spanning the gap. Germline V CDR1 and CDR2: MDHEN, SYDVKM. The CDR3 spans 12 residues. The CDR3 DNA is TGTGCCAGCAGTCTTTCTCACACTGAAGCTTTCTTT. Protein sequence: CASSLSHTEAFF.

A few counts support this clonotype. This chain links TRBV29-1 with TRBJ1-4; 7 bases align to TRBD1. In germline, CDR1 is SQVTM, CDR2 ANQGSEA. The CDR3 extends over 14 amino acids. V was pared by 2 bases and J by 3 bases, with 3 bases of the junction left unmatched. The CDR3, as DNA: TGCAGCGTTGAATCAACAGGGGCTAATGAAAAACTGTTTTTT. It encodes CSVESTGANEKLFF.

This clonotype turned up a few times. The CDR3: CASSLTGVSGETQYF. Here the CDR3 DNA reads TGTGCCAGCAGCCTGACAGGGGTTTCGGGGGAGACCCAGTACTTC. This chain joins TRBV5-6 and TRBJ2-5, with 8 positions matching TRBD1. Germline CDR1 SGHDT, CDR2 YYEEEE. The CDR3 is 15 amino acids. V dropped 4 bases and J dropped 5; count of bases not matched to a gene: 10.

The chain couples TRBV7-6 to TRBJ1-6, with 7 bases lining up with TRBD1. Trimming cost V 1 base and J 6 bases; bases outside gene matches: 6. The CDR3 has 16 residues. The germline V gene has CDR1 SGHVS and CDR2 FNYEAQ. CDR3 in DNA: TGTGCCAGCAGCTTAGGTCCAACAGGGGTTAATTCACCCCTCCACTTT. Protein product: CASSLGPTGVNSPLHF.

This chain joins TRBV27 and TRBJ1-5, with a tentative D call TRBD1 (5 bases). Germline V gene lookup returns CDR1 MNHEY and CDR2 SMNVEV (reference sequence). V lost 8 bases to trimming and J lost 2 bases, with 13 bases between them. There are 14 residues in the CDR3. The chain's CDR3 is CASAWDSGNQPQHF. The CDR3 DNA reads TGTGCCAGCGCCTGGGACTCGGGCAATCAGCCCCAGCATTTT.

This clonotype was recorded a few times. V and J are TRBV9 and TRBJ1-2; D might be TRBD1 (6 bases). The CDR3 consists of 17 residues. V dropped 0 bases and J dropped 5 bases, with 20 bases sitting between them. Germline V gene sequence: CDR1 SGDLS, CDR2 YYNGEE. Written as DNA, the CDR3 is TGTGCCAGCAGCGTAGGGCCGCGAAAACAGGGAGCTTATGGCTACACCTTC. Its protein is CASSVGPRKQGAYGYTF.

J is TRBJ2-1 and V is TRBV27, with 12 bases lining up with TRBD2. V lost 3 bases, J lost 7 bases, and 7 bases stayed unmatched. Germline assignment: CDR1 MNHEY and CDR2 SMNVEV (reference sequence). The CDR3 covers 16 residues. Here the CDR3 reads CASSFLTSGSGNEQFF. In DNA form, the CDR3 reads TGTGCCAGCAGTTTCCTGACTAGCGGGAGTGGGAATGAGCAGTTCTTC.